This TCR beta chain was sequenced for a study of T cells in Graves' hyperthyroidism and ophthalmopathy. Study outcomes and limitations: Most thyroid clonotypes that were expanded above 0.001 also turned up in blood.

The CDR3 length is 13 residues. Germline CDR1 is DFQATT and CDR2 is SNEGSKA (reference sequence). This clonotype appeared a single time. Its antigen is currently unknown. A much bigger clone sits one base away, suggesting this may be a read error. There were TCR beta CDR3 regions amplified from RNA transcripts. The HTBI set primed first-round TCR CDR3 RT-PCR. MiXCR was run by TCRdb on the multiplex PCR reads, yielding one entry per CDR3 protein. Here the sample spans about 300,000 distinct CDR3 sequences, roughly 19% being singletons. It was uncontrolled infection, other autoimmune disease, pregnancy or lactation that excluded patients. The PBMCs had their origin in 10 ml of fresh peripheral blood.

The sequence derives from a man in his fifties with Graves' ophthalmopathy. The V gene is TRBV20-1, the J gene TRBJ2-7; 8 nucleotides align to TRBD2. Sequenced: blood. The CDR3 sequence is CSASSGSRYGQYF. The CDR3, as DNA: TGCAGTGCTTCCAGCGGGAGCAGGTACGGGCAGTACTTC.